These T cell receptor beta chains were read from a single sample in a study of CD8+ T cells in alopecia areata. The repertoire was sequenced with immunoSEQ multiplex PCR; TCRdb's copy has only in-frame clones and lacks some. The sample holds over 150,000 clones, roughly 60% seen once. The input for sequencing was CD4+ T cells sorted from blood, taken at week 24, from a patient treated with tofacitinib. Source of these receptors: a human donor with alopecia areata. Both conserved end residues are part of each CDR3. A D gene is named only where the DNA matches it firmly. Expanded clones get a size class; other rows say once, few or many, or leave the size out.

clone_size	v_call	d_call	j_call	cdr3_nt	cdr3_aa
.	TRBV29-1	.	TRBJ2-7	TGCAGCGTTGAGGGGCCCTCCTACGAGCAGTACTTC	CSVEGPSYEQYF
.	TRBV5-1	TRBD2	TRBJ2-5	TGCGCCAGCAGCTTGGTAGGGACTAGCGGGGTGTCGGAGCAAGAGACCCAGTACTTC	CASSLVGTSGVSEQETQYF
few	TRBV30	.	TRBJ1-2	TGTGCCTGGAGTGTACCACAAAACTATGGCTACACCTTC	CAWSVPQNYGYTF
.	TRBV10-3	TRBD1	TRBJ1-1	TGTGCCATCAGTGGATCTCCCACGACAGGGTTGAACACTGAAGCTTTCTTT	CAISGSPTTGLNTEAFF
.	TRBV14	TRBD1	TRBJ2-5	TGTGCCAGCAGCCAACCCGGGACAGAAGAGACCCAGTACTTC	CASSQPGTEETQYF
.	TRBV30	.	TRBJ2-2	TGTGCCTGGAGTGTACTAAGCACCGGGGAGCTGTTTTTT	CAWSVLSTGELFF
.	TRBV5-6	.	TRBJ2-2	TGTGCCAGCAGCTTGGTGGGAGCTATGAACACCGGGGAGCTGTTTTTT	CASSLVGAMNTGELFF
few	TRBV30	TRBD1	TRBJ1-2	TGTGCCTGGAGGCAGGGGGCCGGTGGCTACACCTTC	CAWRQGAGGYTF
.	TRBV30	.	TRBJ1-5	TGTGCCTGGAGTGTAAATGGTGGTCAGCCCCAGCATTTT	CAWSVNGGQPQHF
.	TRBV7-9	.	TRBJ2-3	TGTGCCAGCAGCTTAGTTGCAGATACGCAGTATTTT	CASSLVADTQYF
many	TRBV10-3	.	TRBJ2-7	TGTGCCATCAGCTCTGACAGGTTTTCCTACTACGAGCAGTACTTC	CAISSDRFSYYEQYF
.	TRBV5-1	TRBD2	TRBJ2-5	TGCGCCAGCAGCGTACTAGCGAGGCAAGAGACCCAGTACTTC	CASSVLARQETQYF
few	TRBV13	.	TRBJ2-1	TGTGCCAGCAGCCCGAGAATTAACAATGAGCAGTTCTTC	CASSPRINNEQFF
.	TRBV2	TRBD1	TRBJ1-2	TGTGCCAGCAGTCGACAGGGCGCGGAAGGCTACACCTTC	CASSRQGAEGYTF
.	TRBV30	TRBD1	TRBJ2-7	TGTGCCTGGGTGGGGGACAGAGAGTCCTACGAGCAGTACTTC	CAWVGDRESYEQYF
.	TRBV11-2	.	TRBJ2-5	TGTGTCAGCAGCGGAGCGGCAGAAGAGACCCAGTACTTC	CVSSGAAEETQYF
.	TRBV10-3	.	TRBJ1-1	TGTGCCATCAGTGGAGGAGGGTTAGCTTTCTTT	CAISGGGLAFF
.	TRBV30	TRBD1	TRBJ2-7	TGTGCCTGGAGTATTCCCGGGACAGGGGTAGACGAGCAGTACTTC	CAWSIPGTGVDEQYF
.	TRBV29-1	.	TRBJ1-5	TGCAGCGTTACGATGGACAGTCCAGATCAGCCCCAGCATTTT	CSVTMDSPDQPQHF
few	TRBV6-6	.	TRBJ2-3	TGTGCCAGCTGGACCCGGGACGACGTCCTGGATACGCAGTATTTT	CASWTRDDVLDTQYF
.	TRBV25-1	.	TRBJ2-1	TGTGCCAGCAAGGACTCGAGCTCCTACAATGAGCAGTTCTTC	CASKDSSSYNEQFF
once	TRBV7-2	TRBD1	TRBJ2-7	TGTGCCAGCAGCTTTTCGGCACAGGGGTACTACGAGCAGTACTTC	CASSFSAQGYYEQYF
.	TRBV30	TRBD2	TRBJ2-2	TGTGCCTGGAGGGGACTAGCGGACACCGGGGAGCTGTTTTTT	CAWRGLADTGELFF
few	TRBV6-5	TRBD1	TRBJ2-3	TGTGCCAGCACAGCGCGGACAGGGGGAGATACGCAGTATTTT	CASTARTGGDTQYF
.	TRBV6-5	.	TRBJ2-1	TGTGCCAGCAGTATAACTACAGAATACAATGAGCAGTTCTTC	CASSITTEYNEQFF
.	TRBV18	TRBD1	TRBJ2-5	TGTGCCAGCTCACCCGTGGACAGGAAGGGGACCCAGTACTTC	CASSPVDRKGTQYF
.	TRBV6-5	.	TRBJ1-1	TGTGCCAGCAGTTACAGGGGAGGCACTGAAGCTTTCTTT	CASSYRGGTEAFF
.	TRBV30	.	TRBJ1-5	TGTGCCTGGGGAAGGTCTGCAGATTATCAGCCCCAGCATTTT	CAWGRSADYQPQHF
.	TRBV5-1	TRBD2	TRBJ2-7	TGCGCCAGTTCTGGGTCTAGCGGGATGTCTTACGAGCAGTACTTC	CASSGSSGMSYEQYF
.	TRBV9	TRBD1	TRBJ1-2	TGTGCCAGCAGCGTACGGACAGGGGGAACTAACTATGGCTACACCTTC	CASSVRTGGTNYGYTF
.	TRBV7-9	TRBD1	TRBJ1-2	TGTGCCAGCAGCCTAGCTTCAGGGGGACTTATGAGTGGCTACACCTTC	CASSLASGGLMSGYTF
few	TRBV6-1	.	TRBJ2-4	TGTGCCAGCAGTTTACATGGGGAGATGAACATTCAGTACTTC	CASSLHGEMNIQYF
.	TRBV29-1	.	TRBJ1-2	TGCAGCGCCACCCCCAGTCTTAACTATGGCTACACCTTC	CSATPSLNYGYTF
.	TRBV7-2	TRBD1	TRBJ1-5	TGTGCCAGCAGCCCAAGCCAGGGGGGGCAACAGCCCCAGCATTTT	CASSPSQGGQQPQHF
once	TRBV29-1	TRBD2	TRBJ2-1	TGCAGCGTTGATTATCGGGGGGGAAGCTCCTACAATGAGCAGTTCTTC	CSVDYRGGSSYNEQFF
few	TRBV7-9	.	TRBJ1-1	TGTGCCAGCAGCGCAAACACACAGGGAGAAGCTTTCTTT	CASSANTQGEAFF
.	TRBV2	TRBD1	TRBJ1-5	TGTGCCACCGGGACAGTTAGCAATCAGCCCCAGCATTTT	CATGTVSNQPQHF
.	TRBV5-1	.	TRBJ1-1	TGCGCCAGCAGCTTTAGGCAGGGGCCGCTTATGAACACTGAAGCTTTCTTT	CASSFRQGPLMNTEAFF
.	TRBV6-5	.	TRBJ2-3	TGTGCCAGCAGTTCCAGGGTGTCGCAGTATTTT	CASSSRVSQYF
.	TRBV15	TRBD2	TRBJ2-5	TGTGCCACCAGCAGAGGAGCGGGGGGGCAAGAGACCCAGTACTTC	CATSRGAGGQETQYF
.	TRBV5-1	TRBD1	TRBJ1-2	TGCGCCAGCAACCCGGGCGACAGGGAAGGGAGTGGCTACACCTTC	CASNPGDREGSGYTF